These 9 T cell receptor beta chains were sequenced from one sample in a study of HIV-infected patients and healthy controls. Whole blood was used without fractionation, so all unsorted peripheral T cells were included. cDNA was made from about 500 ng RNA using alpha and beta constant primers. Alpha and beta chain libraries were made separately by chain-specific third strand synthesis with multiplexing indices. TCRdb called the 5' RACE reads again in MiXCR, with one record for every CDR3 protein. The profile shows 5,000 to 7,000 distinct CDR3 sequences, 9.5% to 13% of them singletons. The sequencing here drew on blood, taken before antiretroviral therapy. These receptors all come from an adult with HIV infection.

By frequency in the sample, this clonotype is medium-sized. The chain recombines TRBV18 with TRBJ1-3; D ambiguous. With 10 bases removed from V and 4 bases from J, the gap between germline ends came to 17 bases. Germline loops: CDR1 KGHSH, CDR2 LQKENI. CDR3 size: 14 residues. The CDR3 DNA reads as TGTGCCACAACCGTCTTTTCGGAGGGAAACACCATATATTTT. This gives the protein CATTVFSEGNTIYF.

By frequency in the sample, this clonotype is medium-sized. The J gene is TRBJ2-7, the V gene TRBV18; D may be TRBD1 or TRBD2 (5 bases each). From germline, CDR1 is KGHSH and CDR2 LQKENI. The CDR3 is 14 amino acids. Trimming took 2 bases from V and 2 from J, leaving 10 bases between them. The CDR3 is CASSPGDGAYEQYF. The CDR3 DNA is TGTGCCAGCTCACCAGGGGACGGTGCCTACGAGCAGTACTTC.

This clonotype qualifies as medium-sized. The V gene is TRBV7-9, the J gene TRBJ2-7, with a tentative D call TRBD1 (5 bases). Germline V gives CDR1 SEHNR, CDR2 FQNEAQ (reference sequence). V lost 6 bases, J lost 5 bases, and 14 bases lay in between. The CDR3 loop spans 13 amino acids. The CDR3 DNA sequence: TGTGCCAGCAGTTATCTCTCAGGGAACGAGCAGTACTTC. It specifies CASSYLSGNEQYF.

This clonotype occurred many times. The V and J genes are TRBV3-1 and TRBJ2-7; D is possibly TRBD1 (7 bases). Trimming removed 2 bases from V and 4 bases from J, with 18 bases in between. CDR3 length: 16 residues. The V gene's germline CDR1 is LGHDT and CDR2 YNNKEL (reference sequence). CDR3 residues: CASSQRQGLMPYEQYF. The CDR3 region has the DNA TGTGCCAGCAGCCAAAGACAGGGACTTATGCCTTACGAGCAGTACTTC.

There are many counts of this clonotype. The chain couples TRBV28 to TRBJ1-1, with TRBD1 as a possible D gene (6 bases). CDR1 MDHEN and CDR2 SYDVKM come from the germline V gene. The CDR3 has 13 amino acids. Trimming pared 5 bases from V and 6 bases from J, leaving 13 bases between. The CDR3: CASSLRDTAEAFF. The CDR3 nucleotides are TGTGCCAGCAGTCTCCGGGACACGGCTGAAGCTTTCTTT.

This chain joins TRBV29-1 and TRBJ2-1, with 11 bases aligning to TRBD2. CDR3 length: 14 residues. Germline CDR1 is SQVTM and CDR2 is ANQGSEA. The junction had 3 bases not matched to a gene; V was cut back by 3 bases and J by 5 bases. CDR3 sequence reads: CSVDKGLADNEQFF. CDR3 DNA: TGCAGCGTTGACAAGGGACTAGCGGACAATGAGCAGTTCTTC.

Within the sample, this clonotype is medium-sized. The chain is built from TRBV5-4 and TRBJ1-2; 10 bases match TRBD1. The germline V gene has CDR1 SGHNT and CDR2 YYREEE (reference sequence). There are 15 residues in the CDR3. V was clipped by 4 bases and J by 7 bases; unmatched bases: 10. The CDR3 sequence: CASSAGQGTLGGYTF. CDR3 in DNA: TGTGCCAGCAGCGCGGGACAGGGGACCCTCGGTGGCTACACCTTC.

This chain uses TRBV12-3 or TRBV12-4 with TRBJ1-1; D not resolved. There are 13 residues in the CDR3. V was pared by 3 bases and J by 1 base, with 6 bases between. The CDR3, as DNA: TGTGCCAGCAGTTTTAACTCGAACACTGAAGCTTTCTTT. Residues: CASSFNSNTEAFF.

By share of the sample, this clonotype is medium-sized. The chain is built from TRBV6-5 and TRBJ1-1; TRBD1 agrees at 8 bases. The CDR3 runs to 17 residues. With V trimmed by 0 bases and J by 5 bases, 11 bases remained unmatched. CDR1 MNHEY and CDR2 SVGAGI come from the germline V gene. The CDR3 sequence is CASSYSQTGDFATEAFF. The CDR3 DNA reads as TGTGCCAGCAGTTACTCCCAGACAGGGGATTTTGCAACTGAAGCTTTCTTT.